The rows below give T cell receptor beta chains drawn from one sample of a study of CD8 T cells in Susac syndrome. In TCRdb, the immunoSEQ multiplex PCR reads were re-called with MiXCR into one record per CDR3 protein. The table includes roughly 75,000 distinct CDR3 sequences, just over 90% detected once. The sequenced sample was CD4+ T cells from PBMCs. These receptor sequences come from a human donor with Susac syndrome. Both conserved end residues are part of each CDR3. A D gene is named only where the DNA matches it firmly. Only part of the rows carry a size: once, few, many, or a class if the clone is expanded.

v_gene	abundance	d_gene	j_gene	CDR3nt	CDR3aa
TRBV7-6	NA	NA	TRBJ2-2	TGTGCCAGCAGCCACAGGCCCGGGGAGCTGTTTTTT	CASSHRPGELFF
TRBV6-1	NA	NA	TRBJ1-5	TGTGCCAGCAGTAGGAAAGAGGACAGACGTCATAGCAATCAGCCCCAGCATTTT	CASSRKEDRRHSNQPQHF
TRBV19	NA	NA	TRBJ2-2	TGTGCCAGTAGTATAGGGATGGGGACCGGGGAGCTGTTTTTT	CASSIGMGTGELFF
TRBV12-3/TRBV12-4	NA	NA	TRBJ1-4	TGTGCCAGCAGGTCCAGGAACCATGAAAAACTGTTTTTT	CASRSRNHEKLFF
TRBV5-1	NA	TRBD1	TRBJ2-5	TGCGCCAGCAGCTCGGACAGGGGGCGACGGGAGACCCAGTACTTC	CASSSDRGRRETQYF
TRBV7-3	NA	NA	TRBJ2-3	TGTGCCAGCAGCCCCCAAGGGAGGACGGACACAGATACGCAGTATTTT	CASSPQGRTDTDTQYF
TRBV7-2	NA	TRBD1	TRBJ2-5	TGTGCCAGCAGCGCCGGGACAGGGGTTTCGGAGACCCAGTACTTC	CASSAGTGVSETQYF
TRBV28	NA	TRBD1	TRBJ2-7	TGTGCCAGCATTAAATCGGGACAGGGGTTTCGGCAGTACTTC	CASIKSGQGFRQYF
TRBV5-1	NA	TRBD1	TRBJ1-6	TGCGCCAGCAGCTCTAGACAGGGGGCCACAAATTCACCCCTCCACTTT	CASSSRQGATNSPLHF
TRBV7-8	NA	NA	TRBJ2-3	TGTGCCAGCAGCTTAGCGACCCCGATTCCCACAGATACGCAGTATTTT	CASSLATPIPTDTQYF
TRBV28	NA	NA	TRBJ1-2	TGTGCCAGCAGACGAACAGGGAAAGGGTACTATGGCTACACCTTC	CASRRTGKGYYGYTF
TRBV6-5	NA	NA	TRBJ1-5	TGTGCCAGCAGTTACTCGCAACCCCGGACCGCGAGCAATCAGCCCCAGCATTTT	CASSYSQPRTASNQPQHF
TRBV4-3	few	NA	TRBJ2-3	TGCGCCAGCAGCCAAGCGCTAGCAACAGATACGCAGTATTTT	CASSQALATDTQYF
TRBV6-9	once	NA	TRBJ1-5	TGTGCCAGCAGTCCCGGGGAGGGATGCAATCAGCCCCAGCATTTT	CASSPGEGCNQPQHF
TRBV5-1	NA	NA	TRBJ2-6	TGCGCCAGCAGCTTGTCTAGCCATATCTCTGGGGCCAACGTCCTGACTTTC	CASSLSSHISGANVLTF
TRBV28	NA	NA	TRBJ1-1	TGTGCCAGCACCGTGTCATCAGGATCTCAAGCTTTCTTT	CASTVSSGSQAFF
TRBV11-2	NA	TRBD1	TRBJ2-7	TGTGCCAGCAGCCCTCCTCCTTCGACAGGGCGTCCTAACGAGCAGTACTTC	CASSPPPSTGRPNEQYF
TRBV28	NA	NA	TRBJ1-4	TGTGCCAGCAGCCGTGACCGGGAAAAACTGTTTTTT	CASSRDREKLFF
TRBV30	NA	TRBD1	TRBJ2-3	TGTGCCTGGAGACCGGGACAGTTTCACACAGATACGCAGTATTTT	CAWRPGQFHTDTQYF
TRBV6-5	NA	TRBD1	TRBJ1-5	TGTGCCAGCAGACGCCAGGGGGTTACCAATCAGCCCCAGCATTTT	CASRRQGVTNQPQHF
TRBV4-1	NA	TRBD1	TRBJ2-7	TGCGCCAGCAGCCATATACTCAGGACAGGGACCAACGAGCAGTACTTC	CASSHILRTGTNEQYF
TRBV30	NA	TRBD1	TRBJ1-1	TGTGCCTGGAGGGACCGGGACAGGGGGACCACTGAAGCTTTCTTT	CAWRDRDRGTTEAFF
TRBV24-1	NA	NA	TRBJ2-5	TGTGCCACCAGTGATCATGGAATGGGATATTCCGGGGAGACCCAGTACTTC	CATSDHGMGYSGETQYF
TRBV20-1	NA	TRBD1	TRBJ2-7	TGCAGTGCTTACACAGGGGTACTTTCCTACGAGCAGTACTTC	CSAYTGVLSYEQYF
TRBV19	NA	NA	TRBJ1-3	TGTGCCAGTAGTTCCAAAGTAGCAGATGCTTTCGGAAACACCATATATTTT	CASSSKVADAFGNTIYF
TRBV5-1	NA	NA	TRBJ2-7	TGCGCCAGCAGCTTGGACAGGGGGAGGGACGAGCAGTACTTC	CASSLDRGRDEQYF